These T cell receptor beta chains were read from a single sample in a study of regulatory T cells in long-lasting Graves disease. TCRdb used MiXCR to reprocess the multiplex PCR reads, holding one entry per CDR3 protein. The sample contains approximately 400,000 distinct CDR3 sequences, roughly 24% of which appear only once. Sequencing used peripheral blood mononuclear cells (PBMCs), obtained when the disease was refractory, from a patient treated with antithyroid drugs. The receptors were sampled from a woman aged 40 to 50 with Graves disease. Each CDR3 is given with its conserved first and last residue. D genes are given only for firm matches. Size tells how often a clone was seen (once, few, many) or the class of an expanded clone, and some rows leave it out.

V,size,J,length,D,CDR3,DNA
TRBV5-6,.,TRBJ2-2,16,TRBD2,CASSSGTSGSPGELFF,TGTGCCAGCAGCTCCGGGACTAGCGGTAGCCCCGGGGAGCTGTTTTTT
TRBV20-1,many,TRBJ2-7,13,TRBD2,CSATSGSTYEQYF,TGCAGTGCGACTAGCGGGAGTACCTACGAGCAGTACTTC
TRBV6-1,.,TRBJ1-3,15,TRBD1,CASSPTGISGNTIYF,TGTGCCAGCAGCCCGACAGGGATCTCTGGAAACACCATATATTTT
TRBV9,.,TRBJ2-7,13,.,CASSAPLSREQYF,TGTGCCAGCAGCGCCCCTTTATCTAGGGAGCAGTACTTC
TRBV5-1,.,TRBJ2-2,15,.,CASSFIDRTTGELFF,TGCGCCAGCAGCTTTATCGACAGGACCACCGGGGAGCTGTTTTTT
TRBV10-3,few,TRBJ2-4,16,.,CATNDPGMGGKNIQYF,TGTGCCACCAACGACCCGGGGATGGGAGGTAAAAACATTCAGTACTTC
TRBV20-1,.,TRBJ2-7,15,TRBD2,CSASSASGRAYEQYF,TGCAGTGCTAGCTCGGCTAGCGGGAGGGCCTACGAGCAGTACTTC
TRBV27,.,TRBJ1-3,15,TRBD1,CASSRKTGGGNTIYF,TGTGCCAGCAGTCGTAAGACAGGGGGTGGAAACACCATATATTTT
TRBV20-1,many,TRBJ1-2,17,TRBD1,CSARDGPSGQGVDGYTF,TGCAGTGCTAGAGATGGCCCTTCGGGACAGGGTGTAGACGGCTACACCTTC
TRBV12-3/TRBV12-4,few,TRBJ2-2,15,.,CASSFWRLNTGELFF,TGTGCCAGCAGTTTTTGGCGGTTGAACACCGGGGAGCTGTTTTTT
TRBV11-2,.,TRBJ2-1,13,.,CASTLSGPNEQFF,TGTGCCAGCACCCTATCAGGGCCCAATGAGCAGTTCTTC
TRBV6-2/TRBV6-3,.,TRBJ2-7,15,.,CASSYMFVLMDEQYF,TGTGCCAGCAGTTACATGTTTGTGTTGATGGACGAGCAGTACTTC
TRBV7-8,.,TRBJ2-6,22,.,CASTSPLWASMKVHSGANVLTF,TGTGCCAGCACATCGCCTTTATGGGCTTCAATGAAGGTACACTCTGGGGCCAACGTCCTGACTTTC
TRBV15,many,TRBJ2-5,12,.,CATSRDSETQYF,TGTGCCACCAGCAGAGATTCGGAGACCCAGTACTTC
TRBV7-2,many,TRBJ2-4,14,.,CASSPLGAERAQYF,TGTGCCAGCAGCCCCCTTGGAGCAGAACGAGCTCAGTACTTC
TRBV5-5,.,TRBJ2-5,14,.,CASSLGAGMGAQYF,TGTGCCAGCAGCTTGGGGGCCGGGATGGGGGCCCAGTACTTC
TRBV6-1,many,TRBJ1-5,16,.,CASSEWVWGPYQPQHF,TGTGCCAGCAGTGAATGGGTTTGGGGCCCGTATCAGCCCCAGCATTTT
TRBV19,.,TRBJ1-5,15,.,CASSKGDVSNQPQHF,TGTGCCAGTAGTAAAGGGGACGTAAGCAATCAGCCCCAGCATTTT
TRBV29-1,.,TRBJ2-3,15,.,CSTLPTGTSTDTQYF,TGCAGCACTCTACCAACAGGGACTAGCACAGATACGCAGTATTTT
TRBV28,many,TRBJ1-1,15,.,CASSSSPYANTEAFF,TGTGCCAGCAGTTCCAGCCCCTACGCGAACACTGAAGCTTTCTTT
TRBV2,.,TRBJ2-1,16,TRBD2,CAGSPSSGSKYNEQFF,TGTGCCGGCAGTCCTTCTAGCGGGAGTAAGTACAATGAGCAGTTCTTC